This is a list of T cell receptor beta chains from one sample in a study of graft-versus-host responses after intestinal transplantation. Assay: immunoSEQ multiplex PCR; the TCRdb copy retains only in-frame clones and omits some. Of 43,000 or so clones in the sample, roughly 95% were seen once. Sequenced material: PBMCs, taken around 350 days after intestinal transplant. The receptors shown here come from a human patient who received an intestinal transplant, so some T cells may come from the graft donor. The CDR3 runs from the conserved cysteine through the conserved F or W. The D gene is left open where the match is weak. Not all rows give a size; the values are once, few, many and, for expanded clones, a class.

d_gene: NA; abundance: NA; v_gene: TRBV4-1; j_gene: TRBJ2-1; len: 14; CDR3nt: TGCGCCAGCAGCCAAGTCTTACAGGGAGATGAGCAGTTCTTC; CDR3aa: CASSQVLQGDEQFF
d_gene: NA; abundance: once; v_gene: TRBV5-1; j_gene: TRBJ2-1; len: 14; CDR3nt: TGCGCCAGCAGCCCAAGGGACACCTACAATGAGCAGTTCTTC; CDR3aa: CASSPRDTYNEQFF
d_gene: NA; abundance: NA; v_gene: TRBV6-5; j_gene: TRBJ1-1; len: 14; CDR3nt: TGTGCCAGCAGCAGCGAAAGGTGGGGCACTGAAGCTTTCTTT; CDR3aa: CASSSERWGTEAFF
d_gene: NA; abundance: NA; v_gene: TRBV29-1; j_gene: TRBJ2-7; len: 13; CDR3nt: TGCAGCGTAGAGGGGCGTCTCGTGGACGAGCAGTACTTC; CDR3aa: CSVEGRLVDEQYF
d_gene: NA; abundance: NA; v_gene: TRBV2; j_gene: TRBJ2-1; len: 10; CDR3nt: TGTGCCAGCAGGTGGACTGAGCAGTTCTTC; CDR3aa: CASRWTEQFF
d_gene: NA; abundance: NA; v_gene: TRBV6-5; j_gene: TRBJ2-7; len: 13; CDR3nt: TGTGCCAGCAGTTACGGGGATTACTACGAGCAGTACTTT; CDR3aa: CASSYGDYYEQYF
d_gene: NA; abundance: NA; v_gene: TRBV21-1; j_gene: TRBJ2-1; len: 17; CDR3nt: TGTGCCAGCAGACTGCCACTGCTACACCATTCCGACAATGAGCAGTTCTTC; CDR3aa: CASRLPLLHHSDNEQFF
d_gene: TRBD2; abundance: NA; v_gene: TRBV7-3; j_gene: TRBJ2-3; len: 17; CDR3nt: TGTGCCAGCAGCCAGGGGCTAGCGGGGGTGCACGCAGATACGCAGTATTTT; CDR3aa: CASSQGLAGVHADTQYF
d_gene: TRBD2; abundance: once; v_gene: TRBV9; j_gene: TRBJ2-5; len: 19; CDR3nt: TGTGCCAGCAGCGTAGGTGTCAGCGGGAGCTTTCTTACGCAAGAGACCCAGTACTTC; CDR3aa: CASSVGVSGSFLTQETQYF
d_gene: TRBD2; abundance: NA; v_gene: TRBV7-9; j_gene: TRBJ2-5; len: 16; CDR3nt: TGTGCCAGCAGCGTAACGACTAGCGGGGACCAAGAGACCCAGTACTTC; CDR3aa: CASSVTTSGDQETQYF
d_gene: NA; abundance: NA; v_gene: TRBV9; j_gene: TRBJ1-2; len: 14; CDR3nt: TGTGCCAGCAGCGTTCAGGACCAAAACTATGGCTACACCTTC; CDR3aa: CASSVQDQNYGYTF
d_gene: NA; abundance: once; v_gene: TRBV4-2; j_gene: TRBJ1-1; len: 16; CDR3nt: TGTGCCAGCAGCCAAGATGGCTCTGGGGGCGACACTGAAGCTTTCTTT; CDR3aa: CASSQDGSGGDTEAFF
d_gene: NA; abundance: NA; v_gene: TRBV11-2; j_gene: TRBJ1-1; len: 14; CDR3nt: TGTGCCAGCAGCCCGGACAGAAGGAACACTGAAGCTTTCTTT; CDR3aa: CASSPDRRNTEAFF
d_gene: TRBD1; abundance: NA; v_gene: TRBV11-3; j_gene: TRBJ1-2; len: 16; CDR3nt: TGTGCCAGCAGACCTTGGGGCAGGGGGCGTGGGAATGGCTACACCTTC; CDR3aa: CASRPWGRGRGNGYTF
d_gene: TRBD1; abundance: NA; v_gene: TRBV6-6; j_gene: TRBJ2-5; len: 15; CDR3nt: TGTGCCAGCACCCACCCGGGACAGGGAAAAGAGACCCAGTACTTC; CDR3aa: CASTHPGQGKETQYF
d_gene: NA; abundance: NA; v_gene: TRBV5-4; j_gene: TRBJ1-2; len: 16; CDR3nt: TGTGCCAGCAGCTTAGAACGGGGGCTTAGGTACTATGGCTACACCTTC; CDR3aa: CASSLERGLRYYGYTF
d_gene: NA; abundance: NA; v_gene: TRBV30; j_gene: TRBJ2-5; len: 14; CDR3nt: TGTGCCTGGACCCCGGCTTTAGGGCAAGAGACCCAGTACTTC; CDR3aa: CAWTPALGQETQYF
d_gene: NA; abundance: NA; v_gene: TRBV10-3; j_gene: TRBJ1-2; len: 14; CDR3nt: TGTGCCATCAGTGAGTTGTCGGACCTCAGGGGCTACACCTTC; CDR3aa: CAISELSDLRGYTF